The present entry profiles one TCR beta chain with its context. The whole isolated RNA underwent reverse transcription, so sequencing captured expressed TCRB transcripts. TCRdb's table, derived via immunoSEQ multiplex PCR, lists solely in-frame clones and lacks some. This table has 900,000 or so clones, 15% to 20% appearing once. This sample was included in a study of beta chain features in type 1 diabetes. The CDR3 has 14 residues. In germline, CDR1 is MNHEY, CDR2 SVGAGI. Trimming took 0 bases from V and 8 from J, leaving 11 bases between them. The sample comprised naive CD4+ T cells from blood. This clonotype was obtained from a young woman in good health. The chain recombines TRBV6-5 with TRBJ2-1; D not resolved. The CDR3, as DNA: TGTGCCAGCAGTTACTCGAGGCCGCTGGATGAGCAGTTCTTC. It translates to CASSYSRPLDEQFF.